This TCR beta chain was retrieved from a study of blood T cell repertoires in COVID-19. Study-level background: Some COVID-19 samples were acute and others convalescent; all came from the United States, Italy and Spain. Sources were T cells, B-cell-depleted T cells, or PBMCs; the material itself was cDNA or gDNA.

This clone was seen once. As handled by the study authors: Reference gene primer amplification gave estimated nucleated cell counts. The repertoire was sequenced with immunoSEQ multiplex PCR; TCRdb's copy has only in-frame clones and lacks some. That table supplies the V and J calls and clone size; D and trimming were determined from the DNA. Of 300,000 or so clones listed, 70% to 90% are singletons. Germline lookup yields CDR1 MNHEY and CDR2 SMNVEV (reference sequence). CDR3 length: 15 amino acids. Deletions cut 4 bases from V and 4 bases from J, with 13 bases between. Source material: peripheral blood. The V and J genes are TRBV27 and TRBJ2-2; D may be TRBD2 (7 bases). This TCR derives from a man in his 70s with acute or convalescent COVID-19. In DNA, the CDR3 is TGTGCCAGCAGTTGGGGGGGCGCTGGCACCGGGGAGCTGTTTTTT. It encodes CASSWGGAGTGELFF.